This T cell receptor beta chain was sequenced during a study of blood T cell repertoires in COVID-19. On the study more broadly: Specimens from acute and convalescent COVID-19 originated in the United States, Italy and Spain. PBMCs, B-cell-depleted T cells, or T cells provided the cDNA or gDNA that made up the material.

This CDR3 spans 13 amino acids. V was clipped by 0 bases and J by 7 bases, with 10 bases between them. Germline V gene sequence: CDR1 SGHDN, CDR2 FVKESK. In the authors' workflow: Researchers report that nucleated cell counts were estimated from reference gene primer amplification. The assay was immunoSEQ multiplex PCR, and TCRdb's table has in-frame clones only and misses some. V, J and clone size are taken as reported in that table, and D and trimming were inferred from the DNA itself. The repertoire holds under 350,000 clones, with around 85% as singletons. J is TRBJ2-7 and V is TRBV14; D unresolved. The clonotype originates from a woman aged 35 to 49 with acute COVID-19. Sequenced: PBMCs or T cells enriched from blood (not recorded which). The CDR3 coding sequence is TGTGCCAGCAGCCAAGATTATTATTCGGAGCAGTACTTC. It translates to CASSQDYYSEQYF. The full variable domain, rest sourced from reference TRBV14 and TRBJ2-7, is EAGVTQFPSHSVIEKGQTVTLRCDPISGHDNLYWYRRVMGKEIKFLLHFVKESKQDESGMPNNRFLAERTGGTYSTLKVQPAELEDSGVYFCASSQDYYSEQYFGPGTRLTVT.